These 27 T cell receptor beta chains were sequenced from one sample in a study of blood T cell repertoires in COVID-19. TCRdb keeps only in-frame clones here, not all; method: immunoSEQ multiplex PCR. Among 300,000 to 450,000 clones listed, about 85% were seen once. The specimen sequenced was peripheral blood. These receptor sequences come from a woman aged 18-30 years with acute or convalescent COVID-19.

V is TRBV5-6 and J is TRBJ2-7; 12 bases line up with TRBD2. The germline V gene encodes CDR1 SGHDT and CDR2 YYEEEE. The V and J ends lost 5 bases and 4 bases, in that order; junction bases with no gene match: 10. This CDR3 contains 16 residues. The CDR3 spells CASRPAPTSGGYEQYF. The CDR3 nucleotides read TGTGCCAGCAGACCAGCCCCGACTAGCGGGGGATACGAGCAGTACTTC. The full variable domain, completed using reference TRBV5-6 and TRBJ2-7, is DAGVTQSPTHLIKTRGQQVTLRCSPKSGHDTVSWYQQALGQGPQFIFQYYEEEERQRGNFPDRFSGHQFPNYSSELNVNALLLGDSALYLCASRPAPTSGGYEQYFGPGTRLTVT.

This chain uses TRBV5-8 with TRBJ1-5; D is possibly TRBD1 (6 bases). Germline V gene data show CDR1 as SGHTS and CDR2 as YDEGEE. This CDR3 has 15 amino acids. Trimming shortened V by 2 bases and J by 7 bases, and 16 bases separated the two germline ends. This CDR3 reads CASSLPGGRGQPQHF. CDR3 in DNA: TGTGCCAGCAGCTTACCCGGGGGGCGGGGACAGCCCCAGCATTTT.

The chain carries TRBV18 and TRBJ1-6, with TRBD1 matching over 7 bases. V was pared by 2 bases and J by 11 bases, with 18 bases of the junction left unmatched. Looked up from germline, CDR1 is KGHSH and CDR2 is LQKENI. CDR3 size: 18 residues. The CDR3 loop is CASSPSIGTQGRYPPLHF. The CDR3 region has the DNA TGTGCCAGCTCACCATCGATCGGGACACAGGGGCGGTATCCACCCCTCCACTTT.

CDR3 DNA: TGTGCCAGCAGCCTGGGACAGGGCTACGAGCAGTACTTC. As protein: CASSLGQGYEQYF. The rearrangement joins TRBV3-1 (or the pseudogene TRBV3-2) to TRBJ2-7, with 9 bases matching TRBD1. The ends lost 4 bases at V and 3 bases at J; junction bases unmatched: 1. The CDR3 consists of 13 residues. The germline V gene has CDR1 LGHDT and CDR2 YNNKEL (reference sequence).

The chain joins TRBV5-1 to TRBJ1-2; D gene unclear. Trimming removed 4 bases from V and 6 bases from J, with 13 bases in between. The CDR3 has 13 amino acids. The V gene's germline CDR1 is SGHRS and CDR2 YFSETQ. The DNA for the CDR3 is TGCGCCAGCAGCGGCGAGGGAGGTCATGGCTACACCTTC. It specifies CASSGEGGHGYTF. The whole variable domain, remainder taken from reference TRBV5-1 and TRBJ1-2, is KAGVTQTPRYLIKTRGQQVTLSCSPISGHRSVSWYQQTPGQGLQFLFEYFSETQRNKGNFPGRFSGRQFSNSRSEMNVSTLELGDSALYLCASSGEGGHGYTFGSGTRLTVV.

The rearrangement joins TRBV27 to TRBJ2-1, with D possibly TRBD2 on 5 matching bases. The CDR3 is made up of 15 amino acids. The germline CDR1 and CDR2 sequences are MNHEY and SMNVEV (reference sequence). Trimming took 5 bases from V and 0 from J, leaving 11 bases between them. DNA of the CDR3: TGTGCCAGCAGTCCACCTAGCTTCTCCTACAATGAGCAGTTCTTC. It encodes CASSPPSFSYNEQFF.

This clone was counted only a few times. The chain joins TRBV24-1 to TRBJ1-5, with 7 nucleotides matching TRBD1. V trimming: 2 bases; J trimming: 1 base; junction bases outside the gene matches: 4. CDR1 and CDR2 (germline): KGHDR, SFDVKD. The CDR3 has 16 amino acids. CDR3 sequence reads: CATSDSTGASNQPQHF. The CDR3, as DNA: TGTGCCACCAGTGATTCAACAGGGGCGAGCAATCAGCCCCAGCATTTT.

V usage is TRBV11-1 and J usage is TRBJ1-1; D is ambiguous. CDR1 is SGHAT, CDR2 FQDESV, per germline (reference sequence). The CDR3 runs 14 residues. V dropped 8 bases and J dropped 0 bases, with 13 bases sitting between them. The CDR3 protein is CASGNSGLNTEAFF. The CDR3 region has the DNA TGTGCCAGCGGAAACAGTGGCTTGAACACTGAAGCTTTCTTT.

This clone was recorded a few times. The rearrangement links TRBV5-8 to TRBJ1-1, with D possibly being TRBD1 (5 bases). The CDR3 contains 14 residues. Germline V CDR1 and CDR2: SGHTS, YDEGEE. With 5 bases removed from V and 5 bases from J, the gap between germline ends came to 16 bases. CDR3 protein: CASRLPGRWTEAFF. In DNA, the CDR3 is TGTGCCAGCAGGTTGCCAGGGAGGTGGACTGAAGCTTTCTTT.

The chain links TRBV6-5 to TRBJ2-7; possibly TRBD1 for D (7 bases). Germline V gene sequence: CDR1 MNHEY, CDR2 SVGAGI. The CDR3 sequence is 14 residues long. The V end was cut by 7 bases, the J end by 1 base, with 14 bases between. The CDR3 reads CASKEGQLSYEQYF. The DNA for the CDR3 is TGTGCCAGCAAGGAGGGACAGTTATCCTACGAGCAGTACTTC.

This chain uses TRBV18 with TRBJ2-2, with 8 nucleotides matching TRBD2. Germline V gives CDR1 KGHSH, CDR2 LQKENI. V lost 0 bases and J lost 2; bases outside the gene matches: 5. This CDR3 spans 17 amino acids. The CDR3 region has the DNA TGTGCCAGCTCACCACCGGGACTAGGGGTTAACACCGGGGAGCTGTTTTTT. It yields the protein CASSPPGLGVNTGELFF.

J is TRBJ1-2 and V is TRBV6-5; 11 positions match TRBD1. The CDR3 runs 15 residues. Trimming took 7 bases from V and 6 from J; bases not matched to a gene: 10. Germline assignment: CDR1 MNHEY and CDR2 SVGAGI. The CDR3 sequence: CASTGQGALGDGYTF. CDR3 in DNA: TGTGCCAGCACAGGACAGGGGGCGCTGGGTGATGGCTACACCTTC.

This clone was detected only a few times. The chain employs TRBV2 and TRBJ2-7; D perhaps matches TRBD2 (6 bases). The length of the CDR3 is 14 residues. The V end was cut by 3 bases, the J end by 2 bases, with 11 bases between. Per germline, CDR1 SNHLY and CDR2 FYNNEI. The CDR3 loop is CASSEEGSPYEQYF. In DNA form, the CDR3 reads TGTGCCAGCAGTGAGGAGGGCAGTCCCTACGAGCAGTACTTC.

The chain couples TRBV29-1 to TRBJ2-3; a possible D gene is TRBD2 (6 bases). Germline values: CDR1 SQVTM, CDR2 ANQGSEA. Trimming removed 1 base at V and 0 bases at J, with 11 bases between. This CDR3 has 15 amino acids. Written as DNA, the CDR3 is TGCAGCGTTGAAGGGGACTCTTCTAGCACAGATACGCAGTATTTT. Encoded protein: CSVEGDSSSTDTQYF.

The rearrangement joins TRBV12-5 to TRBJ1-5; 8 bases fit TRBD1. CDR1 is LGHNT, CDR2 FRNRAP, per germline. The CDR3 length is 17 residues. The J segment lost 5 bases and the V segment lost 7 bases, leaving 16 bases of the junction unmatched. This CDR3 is CASASTSRTGLDQPQHF. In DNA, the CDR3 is TGTGCTAGTGCCTCAACATCCCGGACAGGGCTAGATCAGCCCCAGCATTTT. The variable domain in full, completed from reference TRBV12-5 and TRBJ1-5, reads DARVTQTPRHKVTEMGQEVTMRCQPILGHNTVFWYRQTMMQGLELLAYFRNRAPLDDSGMPKDRFSAEMPDATLATLKIQPSEPRDSAVYFCASASTSRTGLDQPQHFGDGTRLSIL.

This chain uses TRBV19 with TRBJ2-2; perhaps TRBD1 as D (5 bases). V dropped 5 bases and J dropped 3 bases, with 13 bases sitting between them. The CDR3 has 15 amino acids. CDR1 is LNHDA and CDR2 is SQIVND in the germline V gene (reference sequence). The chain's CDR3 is CASSPQGVDTGELFF. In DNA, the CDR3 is TGTGCCAGTAGTCCCCAGGGTGTGGACACCGGGGAGCTGTTTTTT.

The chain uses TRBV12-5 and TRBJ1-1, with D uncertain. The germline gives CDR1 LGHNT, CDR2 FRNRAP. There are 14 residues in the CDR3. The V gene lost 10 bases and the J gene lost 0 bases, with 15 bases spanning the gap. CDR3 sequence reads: CAIPPARMNTEAFF. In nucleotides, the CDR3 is TGTGCTATCCCCCCAGCCAGGATGAACACTGAAGCTTTCTTT.

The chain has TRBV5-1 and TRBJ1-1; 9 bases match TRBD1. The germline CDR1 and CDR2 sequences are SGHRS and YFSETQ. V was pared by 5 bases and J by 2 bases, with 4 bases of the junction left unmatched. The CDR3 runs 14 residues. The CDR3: CASSATGGNTEAFF. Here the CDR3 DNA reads TGCGCCAGCAGTGCGACAGGGGGAAACACTGAAGCTTTCTTT. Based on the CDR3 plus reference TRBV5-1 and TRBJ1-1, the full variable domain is KAGVTQTPRYLIKTRGQQVTLSCSPISGHRSVSWYQQTPGQGLQFLFEYFSETQRNKGNFPGRFSGRQFSNSRSEMNVSTLELGDSALYLCASSATGGNTEAFFGQGTRLTVV.

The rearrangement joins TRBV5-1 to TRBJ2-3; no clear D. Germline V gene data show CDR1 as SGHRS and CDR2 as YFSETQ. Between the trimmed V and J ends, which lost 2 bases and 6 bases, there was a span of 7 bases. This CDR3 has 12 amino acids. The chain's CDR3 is CASSFRVDTQYF. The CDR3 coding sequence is TGCGCCAGCAGCTTTCGGGTGGATACGCAGTATTTT.

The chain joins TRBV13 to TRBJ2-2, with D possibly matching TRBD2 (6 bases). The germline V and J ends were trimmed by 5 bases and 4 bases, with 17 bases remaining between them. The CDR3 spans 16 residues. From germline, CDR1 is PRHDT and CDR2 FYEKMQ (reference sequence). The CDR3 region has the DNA TGTGCCAGCAGCCCCGGGGAGGACTGGAGCACCGGGGAGCTGTTTTTT. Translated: CASSPGEDWSTGELFF.

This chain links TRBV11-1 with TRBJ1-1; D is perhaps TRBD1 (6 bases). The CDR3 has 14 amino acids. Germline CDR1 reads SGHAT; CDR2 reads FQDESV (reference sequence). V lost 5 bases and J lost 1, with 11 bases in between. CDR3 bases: TGTGCCAGCAGCACCACGACAGGGAACACTGAAGCTTTCTTT. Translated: CASSTTTGNTEAFF.

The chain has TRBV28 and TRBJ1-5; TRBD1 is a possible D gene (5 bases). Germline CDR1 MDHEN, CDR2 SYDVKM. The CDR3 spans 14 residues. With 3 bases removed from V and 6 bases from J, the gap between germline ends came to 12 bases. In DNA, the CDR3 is TGTGCCAGCAGTTTGGGGGAGGCGGGTCAGCCCCAGCATTTT. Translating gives CASSLGEAGQPQHF.

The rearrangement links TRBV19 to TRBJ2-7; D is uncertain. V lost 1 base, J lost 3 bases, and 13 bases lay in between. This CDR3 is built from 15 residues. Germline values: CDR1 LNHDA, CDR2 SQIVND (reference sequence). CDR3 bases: TGTGCCAGTAGTATAGGTGGGCCCCCCGTCTACGAGCAGTACTTC. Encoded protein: CASSIGGPPVYEQYF. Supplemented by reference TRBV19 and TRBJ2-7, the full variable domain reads DGGITQSPKYLFRKEGQNVTLSCEQNLNHDAMYWYRQDPGQGLRLIYYSQIVNDFQKGDIAEGYSVSREKKESFPLTVTSAQKNPTAFYLCASSIGGPPVYEQYFGPGTRLTVT.

In nucleotides, the CDR3 is TGTGCCACCATTAAAGGTGAGGGAGACGAGCAGTACTTC. Translation gives CATIKGEGDEQYF. The chain recombines TRBV19 with TRBJ2-7, with a possible D match to TRBD2 (5 bases). In germline, CDR1 is LNHDA, CDR2 SQIVND (reference sequence). Trimming left V 10 bases short and J 5 bases short, with 18 bases between. The CDR3 length is 13 residues. The complete variable domain, with remaining parts taken from reference TRBV19 and TRBJ2-7, reads DGGITQSPKYLFRKEGQNVTLSCEQNLNHDAMYWYRQDPGQGLRLIYYSQIVNDFQKGDIAEGYSVSREKKESFPLTVTSAQKNPTAFYLCATIKGEGDEQYFGPGTRLTVT.

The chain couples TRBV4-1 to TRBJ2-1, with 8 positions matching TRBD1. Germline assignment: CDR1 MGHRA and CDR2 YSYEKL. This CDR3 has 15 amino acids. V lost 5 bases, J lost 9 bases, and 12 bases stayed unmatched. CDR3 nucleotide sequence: TGCGCCAGCAGCTCCACAGGGGGGAGGCTAGGTGAGCAGTTCTTC. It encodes CASSSTGGRLGEQFF.

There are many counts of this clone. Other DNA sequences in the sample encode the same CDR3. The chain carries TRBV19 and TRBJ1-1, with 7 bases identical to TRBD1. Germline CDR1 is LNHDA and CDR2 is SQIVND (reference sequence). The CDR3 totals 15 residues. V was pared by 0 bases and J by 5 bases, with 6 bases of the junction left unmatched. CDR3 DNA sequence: TGTGCCAGTAGTATAGATCACAGGGGTGGGACTGAAGCTTTCTTT. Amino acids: CASSIDHRGGTEAFF.

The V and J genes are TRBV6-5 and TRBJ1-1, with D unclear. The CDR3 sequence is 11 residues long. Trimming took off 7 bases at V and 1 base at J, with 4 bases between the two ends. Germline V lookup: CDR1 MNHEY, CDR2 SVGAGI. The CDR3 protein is CASTENTEAFF. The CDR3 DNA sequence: TGTGCCAGCACAGAGAACACTGAAGCTTTCTTT.